The 22 T cell receptor beta chains below come from one sample, sequenced in a study of blood T cell repertoires in COVID-19. Sequencing was performed with immunoSEQ multiplex PCR; in TCRdb, only in-frame clones are kept and a portion is missing. The table has about 310,000 clones, 70% to 90% seen once. Sample: PBMCs or T cells enriched from blood (not recorded which). Receptor source: a man aged 25-45 years who had recovered from COVID-19.

The genes are TRBV27 and TRBJ1-5; 8 bases line up with TRBD1. Germline CDR1 MNHEY, CDR2 SMNVEV (reference sequence). With V trimmed by 2 bases and J by 9 bases, 9 bases remained unmatched. The CDR3 consists of 15 residues. The CDR3 is CASSLTDRVGLPQHF. The CDR3 DNA follows: TGTGCCAGCAGTTTAACGGACAGGGTCGGTCTGCCCCAGCATTTT.

This sequence joins TRBV3-1 (or the pseudogene TRBV3-2) and TRBJ2-2; D ambiguous. Germline values: CDR1 LGHDT, CDR2 YNNKEL (reference sequence). This CDR3 comprises 16 residues. Between the trimmed V and J ends, which lost 3 bases and 2 bases, there was a span of 13 bases. The CDR3 here is CASSHPARSNTGELFF. DNA for the CDR3: TGTGCCAGCAGCCATCCCGCGCGTTCTAACACCGGGGAGCTGTTTTTT.

J is TRBJ1-2 and V is TRBV7-2, with D maybe TRBD1 (6 bases). CDR1 is SGHTA, CDR2 FQGNSA, per germline. The CDR3 length is 15 residues. The V end was cut by 3 bases, the J end by 7 bases, with 18 bases between. For the CDR3, the DNA is TGTGCCAGCAGCTTCAATGGCGGGGGGCAGTCTGGCTACACCTTC. Translating gives CASSFNGGGQSGYTF.

The chain couples TRBV5-3 to TRBJ1-4; TRBD1 matches at 8 bases. TRBV5-3 is an open reading frame, and its role is uncertain. CDR3 length equals 18 residues. V lost 3 bases, J lost 0 bases, and 10 bases stayed unmatched. The CDR3 loop reads CARSWGPGQVATNEKLFF. The DNA for the CDR3 is TGTGCCAGAAGCTGGGGACCGGGACAGGTCGCAACTAATGAAAAACTGTTTTTT.

The genes are TRBV6-5 and TRBJ1-1, with 7 bases aligning to TRBD1. The ends lost 5 bases at V and 10 bases at J; junction bases unmatched: 4. Germline CDR1 and CDR2: MNHEY and SVGAGI. The CDR3 consists of 11 residues. The CDR3 DNA is TGTGCCAGCAGTCGAGGGGGCGCAGCTTTCTTT. Translated: CASSRGGAAFF.

The chain employs TRBV18 and TRBJ1-6, with D possibly matching TRBD1 (6 bases). CDR1 and CDR2 (germline): KGHSH, LQKENI. V shed 6 bases and J shed 7 bases, with 13 bases lying between them. There are 14 residues in the CDR3. CDR3 residues: CASSTGGANSPLHF. The CDR3 region has the DNA TGTGCCAGCTCGACGGGGGGGGCCAATTCACCCCTCCACTTT. The variable domain in full, with the rest retrieved from reference TRBV18 and TRBJ1-6, is NAGVMQNPRHLVRRRGQEARLRCSPMKGHSHVYWYRQLPEEGLKFMVYLQKENIIDESGMPKERFSAEFPKEGPSILRIQQVVRGDSAAYFCASSTGGANSPLHFGNGTRLTVT.

The gene calls are TRBV4-1 and TRBJ2-4, with a tentative D call TRBD1 (6 bases). The CDR3 has 13 amino acids. Germline V gene sequence: CDR1 MGHRA, CDR2 YSYEKL. Trimming removed 4 bases at V and 6 bases at J, with 10 bases between. CDR3 loop: CASSPQGRNIQYF. For the CDR3, the DNA is TGCGCCAGCAGCCCCCAGGGGAGAAACATTCAGTACTTC.

The rearrangement joins TRBV10-3 to TRBJ2-3; D may be TRBD1 (6 bases). CDR1 is ENHRY and CDR2 is SYGVKD in the germline V gene. The CDR3 runs 17 residues. V was cut by 3 bases and J by 0 bases, with 16 bases left in between. CDR3 DNA sequence: TGTGCCATCAGTGATCTCCGGACAGCCCTCAGCACAGATACGCAGTATTTT. Translation: CAISDLRTALSTDTQYF.

This chain links TRBV27 with TRBJ1-6; tentative D call: TRBD1 (6 bases). The CDR3 sequence is 14 residues long. Trimming left V 5 bases short and J 9 bases short, with 14 bases between. CDR1 is MNHEY and CDR2 is SMNVEV in the germline V gene (reference sequence). The CDR3 spells CASSPRVGGSPLHF. The CDR3 DNA reads TGTGCCAGCAGTCCCCGGGTAGGGGGTTCACCCCTCCACTTT.

V usage is TRBV30 and J usage is TRBJ1-3; no reliable D call. The length of the CDR3 is 13 residues. V was clipped by 0 bases and J by 9 bases, with 12 bases between them. Germline V gives CDR1 GTSNPN, CDR2 SVGIG (reference sequence). CDR3 coding DNA: TGTGCCTGGAGTGTAAGTCCCAGAGGCACCATATATTTT. It encodes CAWSVSPRGTIYF.

This chain uses TRBV5-1 with TRBJ1-6, with 7 bases that match TRBD1. The germline V gene has CDR1 SGHRS and CDR2 YFSETQ. The CDR3 covers 15 residues. V shed 2 bases, J shed 5 bases, and the junction held 4 bases outside the gene matches. CDR3 sequence: CASSFGQVDNSPLHF. The CDR3 DNA is TGCGCCAGCAGCTTCGGACAGGTCGATAATTCACCCCTCCACTTT. The full variable domain, its missing parts supplied by reference TRBV5-1 and TRBJ1-6, is KAGVTQTPRYLIKTRGQQVTLSCSPISGHRSVSWYQQTPGQGLQFLFEYFSETQRNKGNFPGRFSGRQFSNSRSEMNVSTLELGDSALYLCASSFGQVDNSPLHFGNGTRLTVT.

The chain is built from TRBV7-8 and TRBJ1-5; D ambiguous. Trimming pared 3 bases from V and 9 bases from J, leaving 12 bases between. Germline V gene lookup returns CDR1 SGHVS and CDR2 FQNEAQ. CDR3 length: 13 residues. This CDR3 is CASSLGGRGPQHF. The DNA of the CDR3 is TGTGCCAGCAGCTTGGGAGGGCGGGGGCCCCAGCATTTT.

The rearrangement uses TRBV12-3 or TRBV12-4 and TRBJ1-1; D is unresolved. V was clipped by 3 bases and J by 8 bases, with 10 bases between them. The CDR3 has 12 residues. The CDR3: CASSFFTIEAFF. The CDR3 bases are TGTGCCAGCAGTTTTTTTACTATCGAAGCTTTCTTT.

J is TRBJ1-1 and V is TRBV5-1, with 11 bases aligning to TRBD1. V lost 5 bases and J lost 5; bases outside the gene matches: 2. The CDR3 totals 13 residues. CDR1 SGHRS and CDR2 YFSETQ come from the germline V gene. Written as DNA, the CDR3 is TGCGCCAGCAGGGGACAGGGGGAGACTGAAGCTTTCTTT. Encoded protein: CASRGQGETEAFF.

The gene calls are TRBV19 and TRBJ1-2, with D perhaps matching TRBD1 (6 bases). The CDR3 runs 14 residues. With 1 base removed from V and 8 bases from J, the gap between germline ends came to 14 bases. Germline CDR1 LNHDA, CDR2 SQIVND (reference sequence). In nucleotides, the CDR3 is TGTGCCAGTAGTATAGTGATAGGGGGAAACGGCTACACCTTC. It is translated as CASSIVIGGNGYTF. The entire variable domain, with the rest obtained from reference TRBV19 and TRBJ1-2, is as follows: DGGITQSPKYLFRKEGQNVTLSCEQNLNHDAMYWYRQDPGQGLRLIYYSQIVNDFQKGDIAEGYSVSREKKESFPLTVTSAQKNPTAFYLCASSIVIGGNGYTFGSGTRLTVV.

V gene TRBV9 combines with J gene TRBJ1-2, with D possibly TRBD1 on 5 matching bases. The CDR3 length is 15 residues. Trimming stripped 2 bases from V and 2 bases from J, with 13 bases between. Germline loops: CDR1 SGDLS, CDR2 YYNGEE. Here the CDR3 reads CASSVRPRGNYGYTF. CDR3 bases: TGTGCCAGCAGCGTGAGGCCGCGGGGGAACTATGGCTACACCTTC.

This clone was recorded at least ten times. The chain employs TRBV4-3 and TRBJ2-3; 8 nucleotides match TRBD1. Trimming at V came to 4 bases and at J to 0 bases, leaving 3 bases not matched to a gene. Germline CDR1 reads LGHNA; CDR2 reads YSLEER. The CDR3 consists of 15 residues. This CDR3 is CASSRDRRSTDTQYF. The CDR3 nucleotides read TGCGCCAGCAGCCGGGACAGGCGAAGCACAGATACGCAGTATTTT.

The chain recombines TRBV5-4 with TRBJ2-3; TRBD2 matches at 11 bases. From germline, CDR1 is SGHNT and CDR2 YYREEE (reference sequence). Trimming at V came to 5 bases and at J to 5 bases, leaving 7 bases not matched to a gene. The CDR3 length is 15 residues. CDR3 sequence: CASRALAGEGDTQYF. As DNA, the CDR3 is TGTGCCAGCAGAGCACTAGCGGGGGAAGGAGATACGCAGTATTTT.

The gene calls are TRBV4-1 and TRBJ1-1, with D tentatively TRBD1 (5 bases). Trimming cost V 0 bases and J 4 bases, with 12 bases left between them. The CDR3 spans 15 residues. Germline V gives CDR1 MGHRA, CDR2 YSYEKL. The chain's CDR3 is CASSQDRGGSTEAFF. The CDR3 bases are TGCGCCAGCAGCCAAGATCGGGGGGGTAGCACTGAAGCTTTCTTT.

The V call is TRBV2, the J call TRBJ2-2; possible D gene TRBD2, 6 bases. This CDR3 has 15 amino acids. Germline V lookup: CDR1 SNHLY, CDR2 FYNNEI. Trimming took off 5 bases at V and 4 bases at J, with 14 bases between the two ends. Here the CDR3 DNA reads TGTGCCAGCAGTCCGGCAAGAGCGGGCACCGGGGAGCTGTTTTTT. It is translated as CASSPARAGTGELFF.

This clone was observed a few times. The J gene is TRBJ2-3, the V gene TRBV5-4; 11 positions match TRBD2. J lost 2 bases, V lost 4 bases, and 6 bases had no gene match. From germline, CDR1 is SGHNT and CDR2 YYREEE (reference sequence). CDR3 length: 16 amino acids. Written as DNA, the CDR3 is TGTGCCAGCAGCCCTAGCGGGGGGATTCTCACAGATACGCAGTATTTT. Translation gives CASSPSGGILTDTQYF. The variable domain in full, with the rest retrieved from reference TRBV5-4 and TRBJ2-3, is ETGVTQSPTHLIKTRGQQVTLRCSSQSGHNTVSWYQQALGQGPQFIFQYYREEENGRGNFPPRFSGLQFPNYSSELNVNALELDDSALYLCASSPSGGILTDTQYFGPGTRLTVL.

This rearrangement joins TRBV2 to TRBJ1-5; no reliable D call. Germline V gene sequence: CDR1 SNHLY, CDR2 FYNNEI. The V gene lost 4 bases and the J gene lost 3 bases, with 7 bases spanning the gap. The length of the CDR3 is 13 residues. The CDR3 spells CASSVEDNQPQHF. The CDR3 DNA reads TGTGCCAGCAGTGTGGAGGACAATCAGCCCCAGCATTTT.